This entry lists 20 T cell receptor beta chains sequenced from one sample in a study of CD8+ T cells in alopecia areata. Treatment reported: oral pan-JAK inhibitor, 5-10 mg twice daily. Sequencing used cDNA as its template, made by extracting RNA and reverse transcribing it. Repertoires were generated with immunoSEQ multiplex PCR, while TCRdb's copy carries only in-frame clones and drops some. The data show around 200,000 clones, roughly 50% seen once. Sequencing was performed on CD8+ T cells sorted from blood, taken at week 24, from a patient treated with tofacitinib. The receptors here all came from a human donor with alopecia areata.

The J gene is TRBJ2-7, the V gene TRBV5-8; D may be TRBD1 or TRBD2 (5 bases each). In germline, CDR1 is SGHTS, CDR2 YDEGEE. CDR3 size: 14 residues. The V and J ends lost 3 bases and 5 bases respectively, with 15 bases between them. CDR3 DNA: TGTGCCAGCAGCTCCCGGGACGAGGGTCACGAGCAGTACTTC. Translated, it gives CASSSRDEGHEQYF. The complete variable domain, with remaining parts taken from reference TRBV5-8 and TRBJ2-7, reads EAGVTQSPTHLIKTRGQQATLRCSPISGHTSVYWYQQALGLGLQFLLWYDEGEERNRGNFPPRFSGRQFPNYSSELNVNALELEDSALYLCASSSRDEGHEQYFGPGTRLTVT.

This clone was seen only a few times. The CDR3 bases are TGCGCCAGCAGCTTGGAGCCGAGGACGGCCCAAGAGACCCAGTACTTC. Its translation: CASSLEPRTAQETQYF. The V call is TRBV5-1, the J call TRBJ2-5, with D unclear. This CDR3 comprises 16 residues. CDR1 SGHRS and CDR2 YFSETQ come from the germline V gene. The V gene lost 0 bases and the J gene lost 1 base, with 13 bases spanning the gap.

The chain links TRBV6-5 to TRBJ1-2; D gene unclear. Germline CDR1 is MNHEY and CDR2 is SVGAGI. V was pared by 5 bases and J by 2 bases, with 12 bases between. The CDR3 is 14 residues long. CDR3: CASSPPGGNYGYTF. Here the CDR3 DNA reads TGTGCCAGCAGTCCCCCTGGAGGGAACTATGGCTACACCTTC.

The chain employs TRBV13 and TRBJ1-5; 11 nucleotides agree with TRBD1. The germline V gene has CDR1 PRHDT and CDR2 FYEKMQ (reference sequence). The CDR3 runs to 14 residues. Losses at the gene ends were 4 bases for V and 5 bases for J; bases not matched to a gene: 1. The CDR3 region is CASSWGQGDQPQHF. The DNA of the CDR3 is TGTGCCAGCAGCTGGGGACAGGGGGATCAGCCCCAGCATTTT.

The chain carries TRBV7-6 and TRBJ2-7; TRBD1 might be the D (6 bases). Per the germline V gene, CDR1 is SGHVS and CDR2 is FNYEAQ. V was pared by 6 bases and J by 1 base, with 10 bases between. CDR3 length equals 13 residues. The DNA for the CDR3 is TGTGCCAGCAGTCAAGACAGGTCCTACGAGCAGTACTTC. Translated, it gives CASSQDRSYEQYF.

This clone is a singleton in its sample. The gene calls are TRBV29-1 and TRBJ1-2, with D tentatively TRBD1 (6 bases). The CDR3 has 14 amino acids. The germline V gene encodes CDR1 SQVTM and CDR2 ANQGSEA. The ends were cut back, 8 bases at V and 4 bases at J, with 20 bases in the middle. CDR3 protein: CSIPTGTSAYGYTF. CDR3 DNA sequence: TGCAGCATCCCGACAGGAACCTCCGCCTATGGCTACACCTTC.

The CDR3 is CASRGQGNQPQHF. The DNA of the CDR3 is TGTGCCAGCAGGGGACAGGGGAATCAGCCCCAGCATTTT. This chain uses TRBV25-1 with TRBJ1-5; TRBD1 matches at 10 bases. Per germline, CDR1 MGHDK and CDR2 SYGVNS. CDR3 length equals 13 residues. V shed 6 bases and J 4 bases; nucleotides not matched to a gene: 0. The whole variable domain, remainder taken from reference TRBV25-1 and TRBJ1-5, is EADIYQTPRYLVIGTGKKITLECSQTMGHDKMYWYQQDPGMELHLIHYSYGVNSTEKGDLSSESTVSRIRTEHFPLTLESARPSHTSQYLCASRGQGNQPQHFGDGTRLSIL.

The chain links TRBV5-6 to TRBJ2-3, with D possibly matching TRBD1 (6 bases). The CDR3 contains 16 residues. Per the germline V gene, CDR1 is SGHDT and CDR2 is YYEEEE. Trimming pared 2 bases from V and 1 base from J, leaving 14 bases between. The CDR3 region is CASSFGMGAGTDTQYF. In DNA form, the CDR3 reads TGTGCCAGCAGCTTCGGAATGGGGGCGGGCACAGATACGCAGTATTTT.

V and J are TRBV5-6 and TRBJ1-1, with TRBD1 matching over 9 bases. The germline V gene encodes CDR1 SGHDT and CDR2 YYEEEE. V was clipped by 4 bases and J by 3 bases; unmatched bases: 7. CDR3 size: 15 residues. The CDR3 region has the DNA TGTGCCAGCAGCCACCGGGACAGGGAGGACACTGAAGCTTTCTTT. Encoded protein: CASSHRDREDTEAFF.

V usage is TRBV12-5 and J usage is TRBJ2-7; a possible D gene is TRBD2 (6 bases). Looked up from germline, CDR1 is LGHNT and CDR2 is FRNRAP. CDR3 length: 11 residues. The V and J ends lost 6 bases and 7 bases respectively, with 10 bases between them. The CDR3 is CASGRGGEQYF. The CDR3 DNA reads TGTGCTAGTGGGAGGGGAGGTGAGCAGTACTTC. The entire variable domain, with the rest obtained from reference TRBV12-5 and TRBJ2-7, is as follows: DARVTQTPRHKVTEMGQEVTMRCQPILGHNTVFWYRQTMMQGLELLAYFRNRAPLDDSGMPKDRFSAEMPDATLATLKIQPSEPRDSAVYFCASGRGGEQYFGPGTRLTVT.

This chain joins TRBV4-2 and TRBJ2-7; the D call may be TRBD1 or TRBD2 (5 bases each). Germline CDR1 and CDR2: LGHNA and YNFKEQ. The length of the CDR3 is 18 residues. Trimming took 0 bases from V and 0 from J, leaving 18 bases between them. CDR3 sequence reads: CASSQDSPSGTNSYEQYF. The CDR3 DNA is TGTGCCAGCAGCCAAGACTCCCCGTCCGGGACCAACTCCTACGAGCAGTACTTC.

V usage is TRBV5-1 and J usage is TRBJ1-1; 10 bases match TRBD1. V dropped 0 bases and J dropped 1; count of bases not matched to a gene: 9. Germline values: CDR1 SGHRS, CDR2 YFSETQ. The CDR3 is made up of 18 amino acids. The CDR3 here is CASSLGRDRGLRNTEAFF. CDR3 DNA: TGCGCCAGCAGCTTGGGTCGGGACAGGGGCCTAAGGAACACTGAAGCTTTCTTT.

The gene calls are TRBV19 and TRBJ1-2, with TRBD1 identical over 10 bases. The CDR3 extends over 14 amino acids. The trim removed 4 bases at V and 4 bases at J, leaving 3 bases unmatched. Germline V gives CDR1 LNHDA, CDR2 SQIVND (reference sequence). CDR3 nucleotides: TGTGCCAGTAGTACCGGACAGGGGGGCTATGGCTACACCTTC. Protein: CASSTGQGGYGYTF.

The table lists this clone with a few counts. V is TRBV5-1 and J is TRBJ2-7, with 9 bases fitting TRBD2. Germline V lookup: CDR1 SGHRS, CDR2 YFSETQ. The CDR3 consists of 13 residues. Trimming cost V 7 bases and J 0 bases; bases outside gene matches: 2. CDR3 residues: CASCSGSSYEQYF. In DNA, the CDR3 is TGCGCCAGCTGTAGCGGGAGCTCCTACGAGCAGTACTTC.

The chain is built from TRBV11-3 and TRBJ2-3; possibly TRBD1 or TRBD2 for D (6 bases each). The length of the CDR3 is 13 residues. Germline loops: CDR1 SGHNT, CDR2 YENEEA. Trimming removed 0 bases from V and 6 bases from J, with 7 bases in between. CDR3 in DNA: TGTGCCAGCAGCTTAGACGGGGGCGATACGCAGTATTTT. Its protein product is CASSLDGGDTQYF. The variable domain in full, completed from reference TRBV11-3 and TRBJ2-3, reads EAGVVQSPRYKIIEKKQPVAFWCNPISGHNTLYWYLQNLGQGPELLIRYENEEAVDDSQLPKDRFSAERLKGVDSTLKIQPAELGDSAVYLCASSLDGGDTQYFGPGTRLTVL.

The chain carries TRBV5-1 and TRBJ1-6, with D unclear. Trimming cost V 0 bases and J 10 bases, with 17 bases left between them. Germline values: CDR1 SGHRS, CDR2 YFSETQ. The CDR3 runs 16 residues. The CDR3 sequence is CASSLDLSRLRSPLHF. In nucleotides, the CDR3 is TGCGCCAGCAGCTTGGATCTCTCCAGGTTACGATCACCCCTCCACTTT. The entire variable domain, with the rest obtained from reference TRBV5-1 and TRBJ1-6, is as follows: KAGVTQTPRYLIKTRGQQVTLSCSPISGHRSVSWYQQTPGQGLQFLFEYFSETQRNKGNFPGRFSGRQFSNSRSEMNVSTLELGDSALYLCASSLDLSRLRSPLHFGNGTRLTVT.

The rearrangement links TRBV27 to TRBJ1-2; D call uncertain. The V and J ends lost 0 bases and 3 bases respectively, with 11 bases between them. This CDR3 spans 15 amino acids. CDR1 is MNHEY, CDR2 SMNVEV, per germline (reference sequence). DNA for the CDR3: TGTGCCAGCAGTTTATCGCTCGGGCTCTACTATGGCTACACCTTC. Amino acids: CASSLSLGLYYGYTF.

The V gene is TRBV7-9, the J gene TRBJ2-7, with 7 bases identical to TRBD1. After removal of 5 bases from V and 5 bases from J, the junction contained 12 bases not matched to a gene. This CDR3 spans 15 amino acids. Germline CDR1 reads SEHNR; CDR2 reads FQNEAQ (reference sequence). CDR3 coding DNA: TGTGCCAGCAGCACCCGACAGGGTTCGAACCACGAGCAGTACTTC. Amino acids: CASSTRQGSNHEQYF.

This clone has more than one count but fewer than ten. The chain couples TRBV27 to TRBJ2-1; perhaps TRBD1 as D (5 bases). Trimming removed 0 bases from V and 6 bases from J, with 9 bases in between. Germline CDR1 MNHEY, CDR2 SMNVEV (reference sequence). This CDR3 contains 14 residues. CDR3 in DNA: TGTGCCAGCAGTTTATCGGTAGGGGTCAATGAGCAGTTCTTC. Translation: CASSLSVGVNEQFF.

J is TRBJ2-3 and V is TRBV29-1; D might be TRBD1 or TRBD2, each matching 5 bases. V lost 1 base, J lost 3 bases, and 8 bases lay in between. Germline-derived CDR1 and CDR2 are SQVTM and ANQGSEA. This CDR3 has 13 amino acids. The CDR3 DNA reads as TGCAGCGTTGAAGGAGGGGCTACAGATACGCAGTATTTT. It codes for CSVEGGATDTQYF.